This TCR beta chain was observed in a study of response to subunit inactivated influenza vaccine (dated by TCRdb to about 2018). Study-wide context: Deep quantitative profiling of the T cell receptor repertoire was used in the study to follow responses to a trivalent subunit inactivated influenza vaccine. The research as a whole found: The authors proposed that each seasonal influenza vaccination may bring in only a limited number of new T cells.

The germline ends are 10 bases apart after V is trimmed by 6 bases and J by 1 base. Reading the germline V gene (reference sequence) gives CDR1 MNHEY and CDR2 SMNVEV. CDR3 length: 13 amino acids, cysteine to phenylalanine. Just the 39-base CDR3 DNA is kept, in frame starting at base 1. This clonotype showed up many times. The antigen this receptor binds is unknown. No much larger clone is present one base from it, and per-base qualities are unavailable. Library prep was done by RT-PCR. The instrument given in TCRdb is Illumina HiSeq 2500. TCRdb took the public reads, trimmed them with fastp at Q25, ran MiXCR for clone calling and kept in-frame beta chains. CDR3 protein sequences are deduplicated, and each keeps its most common genes and DNA. This sample has 500,000 to 600,000 distinct CDR3 sequences in its table, and around 8% of those were observed once. 13% of the sample is taken by the ten largest.

The sequence derives from a man aged 45-69 years who received an inactivated influenza vaccine. Donor details come from another sample of the same person, matched by shared clones. The sequence is built from TRBV27 and TRBJ2-7; a confident D gene designation cannot be given. The input for sequencing was PBMCs from blood, taken around 25 months after vaccination. The CDR3 has the sequence CASSIKQSYEQYF. The bases are TGTGCCAGCAGCATCAAACAATCCTACGAGCAGTACTTC.